The rows below give T cell receptor beta chains drawn from one sample of a study of tumor-infiltrating lymphocytes in oesophageal squamous cell carcinoma. TCRdb passed the PCR reads through MiXCR, listing each CDR3 protein once. The sample has 20,000 or so distinct CDR3 sequences, less than 45% seen once. The sample consisted of esophageal tumor tissue. The source of these receptors is a male donor with esophageal squamous cell carcinoma. Both conserved end residues are part of each CDR3. The order of the fields is V gene, J gene, clone size, CDR3 protein. Clone sizes are given selectively: once, few, many, or a class where the clone is expanded.

v_call: TRBV27
j_call: TRBJ2-7
clone_size: many
cdr3_aa: CASVGFTYEQYF

v_call: TRBV7-9
j_call: TRBJ2-7
clone_size: -
cdr3_aa: CASSPRTSGRNVEQYF

v_call: TRBV12-3/TRBV12-4
j_call: TRBJ2-5
clone_size: -
cdr3_aa: CASSLGAGGETQYF

v_call: TRBV4-1
j_call: TRBJ2-3
clone_size: many
cdr3_aa: CASSQDWASSTDTQYF

v_call: TRBV7-3
j_call: TRBJ2-5
clone_size: -
cdr3_aa: CASSLKYIWETQYF

v_call: TRBV19
j_call: TRBJ1-5
clone_size: few
cdr3_aa: CASSIDRGRPNNQPQHF

v_call: TRBV12-3/TRBV12-4
j_call: TRBJ2-3
clone_size: -
cdr3_aa: CASSFSSGTDTQYF

v_call: TRBV28
j_call: -
clone_size: -
cdr3_aa: CASSLSSEQFF

v_call: TRBV7-3
j_call: -
clone_size: -
cdr3_aa: CASSFSASGGQFF

v_call: TRBV7-8
j_call: TRBJ2-7
clone_size: -
cdr3_aa: CASSLGAGQVNYEQYF